The 15 T cell receptor beta chains below all came from one sample that was sequenced in a study of blood T cell repertoires in COVID-19. This table comes from immunoSEQ multiplex PCR, and its TCRdb copy is limited to in-frame clones, with some not included. The sample shows over 120,000 clones, approximately 90% of them seen only once. Material for sequencing was peripheral blood. These receptors were taken from a man aged 55-75 years with active or convalescent COVID-19.

The chain carries TRBV5-1 and TRBJ2-2; 7 bases map to TRBD1. Germline V gives CDR1 SGHRS, CDR2 YFSETQ. The CDR3 loop spans 15 amino acids. Trimming took 1 base from V and 3 from J; bases not matched to a gene: 3. CDR3 sequence: CASSLYRGDTGELFF. For the CDR3, the DNA is TGCGCCAGCAGCTTGTACAGGGGAGACACCGGGGAGCTGTTTTTT. Supplemented by reference TRBV5-1 and TRBJ2-2, the full variable domain reads KAGVTQTPRYLIKTRGQQVTLSCSPISGHRSVSWYQQTPGQGLQFLFEYFSETQRNKGNFPGRFSGRQFSNSRSEMNVSTLELGDSALYLCASSLYRGDTGELFFGEGSRLTVL.

This chain uses TRBV11-2 with TRBJ1-1, with D possibly matching TRBD1 (5 bases). The CDR3 spans 15 residues. Trimming cost V 3 bases and J 1 base, with 12 bases left between them. Germline V gene data show CDR1 as SGHAT and CDR2 as FQNNGV. The CDR3 coding sequence is TGTGCCAGCAGCTTGGTGGGGGGTGGGAACACTGAAGCTTTCTTT. Its protein product is CASSLVGGGNTEAFF.

This clone has just a few counts. This chain links TRBV18 with TRBJ1-5, with D tentatively TRBD1 (6 bases). Per germline, CDR1 KGHSH and CDR2 LQKENI. V lost 4 bases and J lost 6, with 10 bases in between. CDR3 length equals 13 residues. CDR3 sequence (DNA): TGTGCCAGCTCACGACAGGCCGGTCAGCCCCAGCATTTT. Translated: CASSRQAGQPQHF.

The chain couples TRBV6-5 to TRBJ2-3; tentative D call: TRBD1 (5 bases). Trimming cost V 5 bases and J 1 base, with 10 bases left between them. The CDR3 spans 14 residues. Germline V gene lookup returns CDR1 MNHEY and CDR2 SVGAGI. The CDR3 DNA is TGTGCCAGCAGTCCCAGGGTGGGCACAGATACGCAGTATTTT. Encoded protein: CASSPRVGTDTQYF.

The rearrangement uses TRBV3-1 (or the pseudogene TRBV3-2) and TRBJ2-3; tentative D call: TRBD2 (7 bases). Trimming removed 7 bases from V and 7 bases from J, with 21 bases in between. Germline lookup yields CDR1 LGHDT and CDR2 YNNKEL (reference sequence). CDR3 size: 15 residues. CDR3 nucleotide sequence: TGTGCCAGCAATGAGAACGGGGGGCCGCGATATACGCAGTATTTT. Protein product: CASNENGGPRYTQYF.

This rearrangement joins TRBV28 to TRBJ1-5; 9 bases agree with TRBD1. Germline V lookup: CDR1 MDHEN, CDR2 SYDVKM. This CDR3 contains 16 residues. Trimming took 1 base from V and 4 from J; bases not matched to a gene: 5. CDR3 in DNA: TGTGCCAGCAGTTTATCCACAGGGGGCTGGAATCAGCCCCAGCATTTT. Encoded protein: CASSLSTGGWNQPQHF.

This sequence joins TRBV7-2 and TRBJ1-6; D call uncertain. The germline V and J ends were trimmed by 2 bases and 0 bases, with 11 bases remaining between them. The V gene's germline CDR1 is SGHTA and CDR2 FQGNSA. The CDR3 length is 17 residues. The CDR3 DNA sequence: TGTGCCAGCAGCTTACAACTCTACAGCTCCTATAATTCACCCCTCCACTTT. Its translation: CASSLQLYSSYNSPLHF.

The J gene is TRBJ2-1, the V gene TRBV10-3; 8 bases are a match to TRBD2. Looked up from germline, CDR1 is ENHRY and CDR2 is SYGVKD. This CDR3 spans 15 amino acids. V dropped 6 bases and J dropped 0; count of bases not matched to a gene: 4. The CDR3 DNA follows: TGTGCCATCAGCCCTAGCGGGTTCTCCTACAATGAGCAGTTCTTC. Translating it yields CAISPSGFSYNEQFF.

CDR3 in DNA: TGTGCCAGCTCGCCGGGACAGGGTATGGTGTATGGCTACACCTTC. It codes for CASSPGQGMVYGYTF. The rearrangement uses TRBV18 and TRBJ1-2; 9 bases line up with TRBD1. From germline, CDR1 is KGHSH and CDR2 LQKENI. The CDR3 consists of 15 residues. V shed 6 bases, J shed 5 bases, and the junction held 10 bases outside the gene matches.

On this clone itself: Other DNA sequences in the same sample also yield this CDR3. The chain carries TRBV7-2 and TRBJ2-7, with TRBD2 matching 7 bases. The junction had 1 base not matched to a gene; V was cut back by 0 bases and J by 2 bases. Germline CDR1 reads SGHTA; CDR2 reads FQGNSA. This CDR3 has 14 amino acids. The CDR3 region is CASSLALAPYEQYF. The CDR3 nucleotides are TGTGCCAGCAGCTTAGCACTAGCGCCCTACGAGCAGTACTTC.

The rearrangement links TRBV7-3 to TRBJ1-1; no definite D call. The V gene's germline CDR1 is SGHTA and CDR2 FQGTGA. V was cut by 1 base and J by 5 bases, with 11 bases left in between. This CDR3 has 14 residues. DNA of the CDR3: TGTGCCAGCAGCTTAAGTGGCGGGAGGACTGAAGCTTTCTTT. This gives the protein CASSLSGGRTEAFF.

The genes are TRBV6-5 and TRBJ1-4; maybe TRBD1 (5 bases). This CDR3 region has 15 residues. Germline V lookup: CDR1 MNHEY, CDR2 SVGAGI. Between the trimmed V and J ends, which lost 2 bases and 5 bases, there was a span of 12 bases. The CDR3, as DNA: TGTGCCAGCAGTTACGCCGCGGGACGGAATGAAAAACTGTTTTTT. This translates into CASSYAAGRNEKLFF.

This chain joins TRBV6-4 and TRBJ2-3; tentative D call: TRBD2 (5 bases). Germline CDR1 and CDR2: MRHNA and SNTAGT. The CDR3 spans 13 residues. V lost 3 bases and J lost 4, with 8 bases in between. The CDR3 here is CASSEEGSDTQYF. The CDR3 bases are TGTGCCAGCAGTGAAGAGGGTTCAGATACGCAGTATTTT.

This clone was found a few times. The chain recombines TRBV20-1 with TRBJ2-3, with 10 bases fitting TRBD2. The ends lost 3 bases at V and 2 bases at J; junction bases unmatched: 2. This CDR3 region has 14 residues. Germline V gene sequence: CDR1 DFQATT, CDR2 SNEGSKA (reference sequence). The CDR3 DNA reads as TGCAGTGCTAGTACTAGCGGGATCACAGATACGCAGTATTTT. Translation: CSASTSGITDTQYF.

The rearrangement uses TRBV27 and TRBJ2-4; the match to TRBD2 covers 11 bases. The V gene end was trimmed by 2 bases and the J gene end by 6 bases; junction bases not matched to a gene: 6. The CDR3 covers 16 residues. The germline V gene has CDR1 MNHEY and CDR2 SMNVEV (reference sequence). The CDR3 coding sequence is TGTGCCAGCAGTTTAACTAGCGGGGGCTGGGGAAACATTCAGTACTTC. This encodes CASSLTSGGWGNIQYF.